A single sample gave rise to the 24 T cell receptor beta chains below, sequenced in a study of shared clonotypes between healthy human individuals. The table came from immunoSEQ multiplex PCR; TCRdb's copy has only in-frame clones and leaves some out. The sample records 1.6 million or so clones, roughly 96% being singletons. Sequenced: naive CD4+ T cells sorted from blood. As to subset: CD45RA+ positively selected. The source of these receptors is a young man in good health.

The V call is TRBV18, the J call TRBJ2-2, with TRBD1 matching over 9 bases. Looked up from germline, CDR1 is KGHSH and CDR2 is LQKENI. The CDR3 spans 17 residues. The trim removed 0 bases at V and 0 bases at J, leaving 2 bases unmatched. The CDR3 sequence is CASSPPRTGANTGELFF. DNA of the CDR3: TGTGCCAGCTCACCACCTAGGACAGGGGCGAACACCGGGGAGCTGTTTTTT. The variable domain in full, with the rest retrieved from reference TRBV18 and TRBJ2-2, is NAGVMQNPRHLVRRRGQEARLRCSPMKGHSHVYWYRQLPEEGLKFMVYLQKENIIDESGMPKERFSAEFPKEGPSILRIQQVVRGDSAAYFCASSPPRTGANTGELFFGEGSRLTVL.

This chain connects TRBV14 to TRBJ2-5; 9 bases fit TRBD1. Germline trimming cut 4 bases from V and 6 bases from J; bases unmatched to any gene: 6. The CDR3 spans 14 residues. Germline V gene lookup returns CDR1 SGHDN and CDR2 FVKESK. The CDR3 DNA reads TGTGCCAGCAGCCCCGGGACAGGGACCAAGACCCAGTACTTC. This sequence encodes CASSPGTGTKTQYF.

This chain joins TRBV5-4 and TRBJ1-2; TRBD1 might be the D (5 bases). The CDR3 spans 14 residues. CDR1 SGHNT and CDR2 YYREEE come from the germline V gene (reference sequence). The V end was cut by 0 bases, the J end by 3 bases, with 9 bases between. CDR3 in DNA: TGTGCCAGCAGCTTGGTGGGGGTGGACTATGGCTACACCTTC. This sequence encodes CASSLVGVDYGYTF.

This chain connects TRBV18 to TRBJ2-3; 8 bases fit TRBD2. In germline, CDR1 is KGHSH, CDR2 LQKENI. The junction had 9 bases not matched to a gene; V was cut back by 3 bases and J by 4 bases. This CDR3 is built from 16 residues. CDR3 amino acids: CASSPPSGRLADTQYF. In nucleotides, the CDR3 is TGTGCCAGCTCACCCCCTAGCGGGCGGCTGGCAGATACGCAGTATTTT. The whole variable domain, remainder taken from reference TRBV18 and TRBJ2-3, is NAGVMQNPRHLVRRRGQEARLRCSPMKGHSHVYWYRQLPEEGLKFMVYLQKENIIDESGMPKERFSAEFPKEGPSILRIQQVVRGDSAAYFCASSPPSGRLADTQYFGPGTRLTVL.

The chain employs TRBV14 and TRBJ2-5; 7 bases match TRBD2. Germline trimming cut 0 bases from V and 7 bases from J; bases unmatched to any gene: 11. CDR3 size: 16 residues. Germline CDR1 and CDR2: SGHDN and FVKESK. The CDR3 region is CASSQDTGLGGGTQYF. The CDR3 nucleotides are TGTGCCAGCAGCCAAGATACCGGACTAGGCGGAGGGACCCAGTACTTC.

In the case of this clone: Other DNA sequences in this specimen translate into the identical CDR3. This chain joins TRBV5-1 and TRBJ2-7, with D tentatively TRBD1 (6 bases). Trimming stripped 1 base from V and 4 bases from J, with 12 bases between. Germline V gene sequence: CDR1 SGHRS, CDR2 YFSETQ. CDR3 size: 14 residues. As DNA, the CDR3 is TGCGCCAGCAGCTTGAGGCAGGGGTTGTACGAGCAGTACTTC. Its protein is CASSLRQGLYEQYF.

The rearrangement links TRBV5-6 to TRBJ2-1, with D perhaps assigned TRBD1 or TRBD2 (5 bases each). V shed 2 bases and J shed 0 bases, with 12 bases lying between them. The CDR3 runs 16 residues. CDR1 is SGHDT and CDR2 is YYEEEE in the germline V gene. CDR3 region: CASSFPPGGSYNEQFF. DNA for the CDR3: TGTGCCAGCAGCTTCCCCCCTGGGGGCTCCTACAATGAGCAGTTCTTC.

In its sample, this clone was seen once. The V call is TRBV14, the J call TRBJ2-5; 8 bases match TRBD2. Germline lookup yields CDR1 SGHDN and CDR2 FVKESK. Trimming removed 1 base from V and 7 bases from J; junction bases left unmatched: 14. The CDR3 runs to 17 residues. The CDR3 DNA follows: TGTGCCAGCAGCCAAGCCCGCACCTGGCGGGAGGCGGGGACCCAGTACTTC. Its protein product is CASSQARTWREAGTQYF.

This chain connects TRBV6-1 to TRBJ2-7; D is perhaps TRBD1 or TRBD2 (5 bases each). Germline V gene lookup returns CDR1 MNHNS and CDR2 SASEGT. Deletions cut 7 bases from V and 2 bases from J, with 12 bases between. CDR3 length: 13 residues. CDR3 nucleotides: TGTGCCAGCACAAACCGGGGCACCTACGAGCAGTACTTC. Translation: CASTNRGTYEQYF.

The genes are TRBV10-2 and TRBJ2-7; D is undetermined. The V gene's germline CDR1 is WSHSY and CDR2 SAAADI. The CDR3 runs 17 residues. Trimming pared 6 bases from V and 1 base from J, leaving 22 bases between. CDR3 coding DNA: TGCGCCAGCAGGGAATCGATCGAACGGACCCCATCCTACGAGCAGTACTTC. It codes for CASRESIERTPSYEQYF.

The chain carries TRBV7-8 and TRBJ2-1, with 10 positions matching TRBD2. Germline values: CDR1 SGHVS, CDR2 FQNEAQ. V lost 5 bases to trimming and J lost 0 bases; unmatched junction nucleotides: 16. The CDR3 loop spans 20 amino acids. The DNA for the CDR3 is TGTGCCAGCAGCCCGACCACTAGCGGGACGAGGGATTTCTCCTACAATGAGCAGTTCTTC. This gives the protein CASSPTTSGTRDFSYNEQFF.

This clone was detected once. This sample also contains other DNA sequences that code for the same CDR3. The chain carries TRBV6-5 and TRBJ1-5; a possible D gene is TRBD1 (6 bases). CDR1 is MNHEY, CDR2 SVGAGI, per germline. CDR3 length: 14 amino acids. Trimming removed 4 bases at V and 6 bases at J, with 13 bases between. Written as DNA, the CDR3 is TGTGCCAGCAGTTCCCGAGGGGGGGGTCAGCCCCAGCATTTT. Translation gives CASSSRGGGQPQHF.

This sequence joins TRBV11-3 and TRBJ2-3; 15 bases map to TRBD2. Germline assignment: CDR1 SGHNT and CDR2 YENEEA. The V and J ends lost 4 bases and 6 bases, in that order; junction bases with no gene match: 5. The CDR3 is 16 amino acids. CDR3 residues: CASSSGTSGRSDTQYF. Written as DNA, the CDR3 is TGTGCCAGCAGCTCCGGGACTAGCGGGAGGTCGGATACGCAGTATTTT.

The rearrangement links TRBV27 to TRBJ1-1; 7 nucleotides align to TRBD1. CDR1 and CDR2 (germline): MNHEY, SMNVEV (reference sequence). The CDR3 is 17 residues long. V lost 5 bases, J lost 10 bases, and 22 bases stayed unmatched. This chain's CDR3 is CASSTQVFSDRVRGAFF. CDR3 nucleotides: TGTGCCAGCAGTACCCAGGTATTTTCCGACAGGGTAAGAGGAGCTTTCTTT.

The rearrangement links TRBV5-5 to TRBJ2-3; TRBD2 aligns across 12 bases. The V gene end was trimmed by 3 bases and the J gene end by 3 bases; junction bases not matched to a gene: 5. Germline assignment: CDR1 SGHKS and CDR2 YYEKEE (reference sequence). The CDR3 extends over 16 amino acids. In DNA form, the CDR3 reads TGTGCCAGCAGCTCTCTAGCGGGAGGGCTGACAGATACGCAGTATTTT. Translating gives CASSSLAGGLTDTQYF.

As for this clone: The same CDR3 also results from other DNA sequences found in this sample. In DNA form, the CDR3 reads TGTGCCAGCAGTGAGGCTAGCGGGTCCTACGAGCAGTACTTC. Protein product: CASSEASGSYEQYF. The genes are TRBV6-1 and TRBJ2-7; 8 positions match TRBD2. V lost 3 bases to trimming and J lost 1 base; unmatched junction nucleotides: 2. Germline V gene sequence: CDR1 MNHNS, CDR2 SASEGT. The CDR3 runs 14 residues.

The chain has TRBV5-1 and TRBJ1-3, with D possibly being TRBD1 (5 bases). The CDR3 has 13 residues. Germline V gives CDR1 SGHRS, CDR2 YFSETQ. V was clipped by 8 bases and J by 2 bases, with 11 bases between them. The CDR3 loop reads CASSQGTGNTIYF. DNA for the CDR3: TGCGCCAGTTCCCAGGGAACTGGAAACACCATATATTTT.

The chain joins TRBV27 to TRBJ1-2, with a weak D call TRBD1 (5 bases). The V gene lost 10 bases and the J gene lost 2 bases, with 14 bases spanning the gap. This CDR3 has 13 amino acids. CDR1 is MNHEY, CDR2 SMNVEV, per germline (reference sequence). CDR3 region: CATAEGPNYGYTF. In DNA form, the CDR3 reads TGTGCCACCGCCGAGGGGCCGAACTATGGCTACACCTTC.

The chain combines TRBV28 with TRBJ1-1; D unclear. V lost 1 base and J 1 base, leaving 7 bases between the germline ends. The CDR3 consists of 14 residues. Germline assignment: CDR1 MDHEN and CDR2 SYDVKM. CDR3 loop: CASSLFSENTEAFF. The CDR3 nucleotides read TGTGCCAGCAGTTTATTCTCAGAGAACACTGAAGCTTTCTTT.

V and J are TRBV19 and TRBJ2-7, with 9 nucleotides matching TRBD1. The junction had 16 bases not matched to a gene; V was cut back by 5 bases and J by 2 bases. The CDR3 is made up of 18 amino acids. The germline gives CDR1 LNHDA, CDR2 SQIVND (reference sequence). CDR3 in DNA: TGTGCCAGTAGTCGAGACCTCCCGGGACAGGGCTTTCCCTACGAGCAGTACTTC. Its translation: CASSRDLPGQGFPYEQYF.

This CDR3 is CASSIAGAQETQYF. The CDR3 nucleotides read TGTGCCAGCAGCATAGCGGGAGCCCAAGAGACCCAGTACTTC. The V and J genes are TRBV18 and TRBJ2-5, with TRBD2 identical over 9 bases. The J segment lost 1 base and the V segment lost 8 bases, leaving 5 bases of the junction unmatched. Germline V gives CDR1 KGHSH, CDR2 LQKENI. The CDR3 consists of 14 residues.

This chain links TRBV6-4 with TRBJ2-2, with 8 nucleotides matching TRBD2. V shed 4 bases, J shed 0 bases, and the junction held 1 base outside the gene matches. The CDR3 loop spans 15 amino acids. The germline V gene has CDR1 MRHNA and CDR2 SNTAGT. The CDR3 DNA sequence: TGTGCCAGCAGTGCGGGACTAGCGAACACCGGGGAGCTGTTTTTT. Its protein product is CASSAGLANTGELFF.

The CDR3 nucleotides are TGTGCCAGCAGCTCCCCATTTAGCAATCAGCCCCAGCATTTT. It specifies CASSSPFSNQPQHF. The chain uses TRBV28 and TRBJ1-5, with D unclear. V lost 6 bases and J lost 0, with 9 bases in between. CDR1 is MDHEN and CDR2 is SYDVKM in the germline V gene. The CDR3 is 14 amino acids.

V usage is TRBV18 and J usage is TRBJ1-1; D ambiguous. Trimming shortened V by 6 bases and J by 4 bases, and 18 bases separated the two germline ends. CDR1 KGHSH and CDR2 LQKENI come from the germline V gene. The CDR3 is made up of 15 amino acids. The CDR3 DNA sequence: TGTGCCAGCTCTCAAAAAGGGATTACCGTCACTGAAGCTTTCTTT. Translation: CASSQKGITVTEAFF.